One T cell receptor beta chain is described in this entry. Sequencing was performed with immunoSEQ multiplex PCR; in TCRdb, only in-frame clones are kept and a portion is missing. The table has over 400,000 clones, approximately 92% seen once; the top ten hold approximately 1.6%. Germline values: CDR1 LNHDA, CDR2 SQIVND (reference sequence). V lost 4 bases, J lost 3 bases, and 2 bases stayed unmatched. The CDR3 extends over 14 amino acids. Treatment: around 19 received Ad26.COV2.S at low or high dose, single or two shots; roughly 5 received placebo; per-sample allocation not given. Sampling was performed 63 days after the first vaccine or placebo injection. This specimen belongs to a study of Ad26.COV2.S vaccination and SARS-CoV-2 variants.

The source was peripheral blood, collected in a trial of Ad26.COV2.S vaccine versus placebo. This sequence originates from a person between 18 and 65 years old who received the Ad26.COV2.S COVID-19 vaccine or a placebo. This chain uses TRBV19 with TRBJ1-1; 10 bases are shared with TRBD1. The CDR3 here is CASSKGQGYTEAFF. CDR3 nucleotide sequence: TGTGCCAGTAGTAAGGGACAGGGGTACACTGAAGCTTTCTTT.